The T cell receptor (beta chain) under discussion was sequenced for a study of blood T cell repertoires in COVID-19. As for the study in general: The cDNA or gDNA used as material had been derived from T cells, B-cell-depleted T cells, or PBMCs.

In the authors' workflow: Reference gene primer amplification gave estimated nucleated cell counts. Profiling relied on immunoSEQ multiplex PCR, and the TCRdb table lists in-frame clones only, not all of them. From that table come the V and J calls and clone size; the DNA was used to work out D and trimming. This sample has about 130,000 clones, with about 91% found just once. Germline CDR1 reads MNHNS; CDR2 reads SASEGT. V lost 6 bases and J lost 4; bases outside the gene matches: 8. The CDR3 length is 15 residues. Material for sequencing was peripheral blood. V and J are TRBV6-1 and TRBJ2-7; 11 bases align to TRBD2. The sequence derives from a man aged 45 to 65 with acute or convalescent COVID-19. The CDR3: CASSQTSGRGYEQYF. For the CDR3, the DNA is TGTGCCAGCAGCCAAACTAGCGGGAGAGGGTACGAGCAGTACTTC.